This T cell receptor (beta chain) was obtained from a study of blood T cells in healthy people across ages. Study-level findings and limits: Naive and antigen-experienced cells were not separated, limiting conclusive comparison.

This clonotype was picked up a small number of times. Its antigen is not identified. This CDR3 region has 15 residues. The germline CDR1 and CDR2 sequences are MGHRA and YSYEKL. Trimming took off 4 bases at V and 1 base at J, with 14 bases between the two ends. PCR was performed a second time for about 7 to 12 cycles using a sample-barcoded 5' primer and a J-beta primer mix. TCRdb passed the 5' RACE reads through MiXCR, listing each CDR3 protein once. Here the sample spans roughly 1.5 million distinct CDR3 sequences, 35% to 45% being singletons. The sequencing sample was made of blood. The chain links TRBV4-1 to TRBJ2-7; TRBD2 might be the D (5 bases). This TCR derives from a woman aged 18-35 years in good health. CDR3 in DNA: TGCGCCAGCAGCCTCTTCAGCGGTAATTCCTACGAGCAGTACTTC. Translation gives CASSLFSGNSYEQYF.